This T cell receptor (beta chain) was captured in a study of blood T cell repertoires in COVID-19. This clone occurred once. Per germline, CDR1 LGHDT and CDR2 YNNKEL (reference sequence). The CDR3 is 11 residues long. The germline V and J ends were trimmed by 3 bases and 6 bases, with 5 bases remaining between them. The assay was immunoSEQ multiplex PCR, and TCRdb's table has in-frame clones only and misses some. The table shows 310,000 or so clones, with around 83% occurring only once. Material: peripheral blood. The rearrangement uses TRBV3-1 (or the pseudogene TRBV3-2) and TRBJ1-1; unclear D gene. The sequence derives from a woman aged 50 to 65 with acute or convalescent COVID-19. The CDR3 nucleotides read TGTGCCAGCAGCCAGGCGGCTGAAGCTTTCTTT. Protein sequence: CASSQAAEAFF.